This entry is about one TCR beta chain. Its antigen is as yet unknown. The data were obtained in a study of T cells in Graves' hyperthyroidism and ophthalmopathy. Amplification of TCR beta CDR3 regions used RNA as the template. TCR CDR3 underwent first-round RT-PCR with the HTBI primer set. TCRdb re-called the multiplex PCR reads with MiXCR, one entry per CDR3 protein. The data contain 650,000 to 800,000 distinct CDR3 sequences, 45% of them seen just once; the ten biggest clones take up 7% to 7.5%. Study-wide points: Researchers found most expanded thyroid clonotypes above 0.001 in blood as well. Ophthalmopathy was separated from stable hyperthyroidism by a 13 V-J model.

CDR1 is SNHLY, CDR2 FYNNEI, per germline. The CDR3 is 12 amino acids. The germline V and J ends were trimmed by 8 bases and 6 bases, with 13 bases remaining between them. The V and J genes are TRBV2 and TRBJ1-2; D may be TRBD1 (5 bases). The clonotype was recovered from an adult man with Graves' disease, either hyperthyroidism or ophthalmopathy (not recorded which). The specimen sequenced was peripheral blood or thyroid tissue (not recorded which). The CDR3 DNA sequence: TGTGCCAGCTTGGAAGGGGTCGATGGCTACACCTTC. Translation gives CASLEGVDGYTF.